This T cell receptor (beta chain) comes out of a study of technical replicates of blood from a few donors. TCRdb keeps only in-frame clones here, not all; method: immunoSEQ multiplex PCR. The sample yields more than 65,000 clones, roughly 97% seen once. Germline values: CDR1 MNHEY, CDR2 SVGAGI. V was shortened by 0 bases and J by 4 bases, with 6 bases between the two germline ends. This CDR3 spans 13 amino acids. This receptor was obtained from a human donor in good health. The sequencing input was T cells isolated from PBMCs. This chain joins TRBV6-5 and TRBJ1-2, with no clear D. CDR3 sequence: CASSYSGGYGYTF. The CDR3 DNA sequence: TGTGCCAGCAGTTACTCCGGTGGCTATGGCTACACCTTC.